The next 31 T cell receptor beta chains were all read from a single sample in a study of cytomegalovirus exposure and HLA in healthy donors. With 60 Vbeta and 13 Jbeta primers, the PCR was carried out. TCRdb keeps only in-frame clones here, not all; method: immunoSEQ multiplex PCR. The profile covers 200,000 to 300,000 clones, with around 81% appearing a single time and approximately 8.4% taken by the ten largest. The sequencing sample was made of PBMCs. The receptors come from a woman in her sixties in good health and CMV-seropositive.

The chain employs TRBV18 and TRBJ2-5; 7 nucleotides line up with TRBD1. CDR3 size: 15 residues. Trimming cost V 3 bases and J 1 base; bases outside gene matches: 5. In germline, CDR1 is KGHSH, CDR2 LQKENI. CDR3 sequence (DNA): TGTGCCAGCTCACCGCAGACAGGGCCCCAAGAGACCCAGTACTTC. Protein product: CASSPQTGPQETQYF.

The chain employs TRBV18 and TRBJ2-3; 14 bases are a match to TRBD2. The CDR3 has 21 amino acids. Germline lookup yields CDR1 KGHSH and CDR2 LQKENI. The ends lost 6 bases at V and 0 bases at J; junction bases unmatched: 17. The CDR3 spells CASSVSPGLAGDRMSTDTQYF. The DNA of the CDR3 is TGTGCCAGCTCCGTCAGTCCGGGACTAGCGGGAGATCGGATGAGCACAGATACGCAGTATTTT.

The CDR3 protein is CASSHSYNEQFF. CDR3 DNA sequence: TGTGCCAGTAGTCACAGCTACAATGAGCAGTTCTTC. The chain is built from TRBV19 and TRBJ2-1, with D unresolved. Trimming cost V 5 bases and J 3 bases, with 5 bases left between them. The germline gives CDR1 LNHDA, CDR2 SQIVND (reference sequence). The CDR3 is 12 residues long.

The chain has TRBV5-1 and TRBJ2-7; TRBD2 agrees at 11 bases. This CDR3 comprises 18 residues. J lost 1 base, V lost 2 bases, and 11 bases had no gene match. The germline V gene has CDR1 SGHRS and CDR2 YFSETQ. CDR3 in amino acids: CASSFVFSGREFSYEQYF. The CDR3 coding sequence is TGCGCCAGCAGCTTTGTGTTTAGCGGGAGGGAATTTTCCTACGAGCAGTACTTC.

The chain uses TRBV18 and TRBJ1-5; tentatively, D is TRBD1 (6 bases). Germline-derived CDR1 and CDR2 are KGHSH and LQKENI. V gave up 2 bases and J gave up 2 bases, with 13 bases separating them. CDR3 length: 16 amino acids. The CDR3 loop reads CASSPGGRGGNQPQHF. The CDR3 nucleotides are TGTGCCAGCTCACCAGGTGGCAGGGGTGGCAATCAGCCCCAGCATTTT.

The CDR3 DNA follows: TGTGCCAGCAGGCTAGCAGATACGCAGTATTTT. Translating it yields CASRLADTQYF. The genes are TRBV7-2 and TRBJ2-3; unclear D gene. Germline CDR1 and CDR2: SGHTA and FQGNSA. The CDR3 has 11 amino acids. The germline V and J ends were trimmed by 6 bases and 4 bases, with 5 bases remaining between them.

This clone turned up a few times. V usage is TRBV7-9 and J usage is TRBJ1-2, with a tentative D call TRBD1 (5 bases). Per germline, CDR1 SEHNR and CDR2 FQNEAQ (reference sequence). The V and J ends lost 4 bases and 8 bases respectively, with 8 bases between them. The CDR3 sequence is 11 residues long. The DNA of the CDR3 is TGTGCCAGCAGCTCACAGGAAGGCTACACCTTC. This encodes CASSSQEGYTF.

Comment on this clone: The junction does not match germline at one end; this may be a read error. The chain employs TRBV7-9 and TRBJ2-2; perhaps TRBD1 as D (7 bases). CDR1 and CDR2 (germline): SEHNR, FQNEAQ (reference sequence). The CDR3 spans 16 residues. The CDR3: CSSTLDRDSNTGELFF. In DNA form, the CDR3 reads TGTTCCAGCACCCTAGACAGGGACTCGAACACCGGGGAGCTGTTTTTT.

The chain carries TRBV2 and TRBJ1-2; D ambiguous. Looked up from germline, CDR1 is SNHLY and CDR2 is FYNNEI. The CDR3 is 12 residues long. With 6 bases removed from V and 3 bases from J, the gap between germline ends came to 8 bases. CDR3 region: CASRPEDYGYTF. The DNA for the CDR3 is TGTGCCAGCAGGCCTGAGGACTATGGCTACACCTTC.

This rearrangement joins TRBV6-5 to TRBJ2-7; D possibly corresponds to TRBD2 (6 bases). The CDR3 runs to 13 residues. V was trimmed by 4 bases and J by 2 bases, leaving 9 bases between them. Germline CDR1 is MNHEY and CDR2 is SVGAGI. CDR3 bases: TGTGCCAGCAGTTTTAGCGGAACCTACGAGCAGTACTTC. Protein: CASSFSGTYEQYF.

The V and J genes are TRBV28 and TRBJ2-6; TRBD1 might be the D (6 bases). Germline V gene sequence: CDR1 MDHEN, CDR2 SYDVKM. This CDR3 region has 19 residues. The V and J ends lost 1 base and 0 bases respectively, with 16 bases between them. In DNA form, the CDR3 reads TGTGCCAGCAGTTTATATAGGGAGACAGGCCACTCTGGGGCCAACGTCCTGACTTTC. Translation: CASSLYRETGHSGANVLTF.

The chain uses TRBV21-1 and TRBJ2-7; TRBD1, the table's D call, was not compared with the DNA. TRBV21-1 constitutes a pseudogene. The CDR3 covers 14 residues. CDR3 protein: CASSGGTDYYEQYF. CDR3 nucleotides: TGTGCCAGCAGCGGAGGGACAGACTACTACGAGCAGTACTTC.

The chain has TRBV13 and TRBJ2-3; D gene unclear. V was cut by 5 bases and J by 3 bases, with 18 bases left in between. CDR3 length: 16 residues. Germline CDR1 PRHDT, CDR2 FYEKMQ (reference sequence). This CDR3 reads CASSHRSGERTDTQYF. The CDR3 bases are TGTGCCAGCAGCCACCGCTCGGGTGAAAGGACAGATACGCAGTATTTT.

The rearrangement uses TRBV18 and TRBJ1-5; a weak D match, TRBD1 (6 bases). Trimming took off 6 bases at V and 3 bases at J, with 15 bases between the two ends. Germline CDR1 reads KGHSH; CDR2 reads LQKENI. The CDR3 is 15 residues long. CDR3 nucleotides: TGTGCCAGCTCGCTCAGTACAGGGTCCAATCAGCCCCAGCATTTT. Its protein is CASSLSTGSNQPQHF.

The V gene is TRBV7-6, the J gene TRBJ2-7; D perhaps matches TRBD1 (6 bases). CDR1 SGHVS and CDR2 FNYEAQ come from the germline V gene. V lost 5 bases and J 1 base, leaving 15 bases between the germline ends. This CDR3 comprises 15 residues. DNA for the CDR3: TGTGCCAGCAGCGCCCGGCCACAGGGATCCTACGAGCAGTACTTC. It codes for CASSARPQGSYEQYF.

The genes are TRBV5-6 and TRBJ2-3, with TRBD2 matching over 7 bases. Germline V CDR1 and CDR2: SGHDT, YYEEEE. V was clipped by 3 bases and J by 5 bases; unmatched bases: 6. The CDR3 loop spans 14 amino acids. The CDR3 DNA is TGTGCCAGCAGCTGGGGAGGGACCCGAGATACGCAGTATTTT. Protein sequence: CASSWGGTRDTQYF. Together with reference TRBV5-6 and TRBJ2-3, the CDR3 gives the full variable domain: DAGVTQSPTHLIKTRGQQVTLRCSPKSGHDTVSWYQQALGQGPQFIFQYYEEEERQRGNFPDRFSGHQFPNYSSELNVNALLLGDSALYLCASSWGGTRDTQYFGPGTRLTVL.

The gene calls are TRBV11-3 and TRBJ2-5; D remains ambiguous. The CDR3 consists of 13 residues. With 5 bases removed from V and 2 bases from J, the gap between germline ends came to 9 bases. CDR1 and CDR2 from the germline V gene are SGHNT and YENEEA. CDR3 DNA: TGTGCCAGCAGCCAGCCCGGGCAAGAGACCCAGTACTTC. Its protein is CASSQPGQETQYF.

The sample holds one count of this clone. For the CDR3, the DNA is TGTGCCAGCAGCTTATTTCCGGGAGGTTCCTACGAGCAGTACTTC. Residues: CASSLFPGGSYEQYF. V is TRBV7-3 and J is TRBJ2-7; 7 bases match TRBD2. Germline CDR1 and CDR2: SGHTA and FQGTGA. V was pared by 2 bases and J by 1 base, with 5 bases of the junction left unmatched. CDR3 size: 15 residues. The variable domain in full, with the rest retrieved from reference TRBV7-3 and TRBJ2-7, is GAGVSQTPSNKVTEKGKYVELRCDPISGHTALYWYRQSLGQGPEFLIYFQGTGAADDSGLPNDRFFAVRPEGSVSTLKIQRTERGDSAVYLCASSLFPGGSYEQYFGPGTRLTVT.

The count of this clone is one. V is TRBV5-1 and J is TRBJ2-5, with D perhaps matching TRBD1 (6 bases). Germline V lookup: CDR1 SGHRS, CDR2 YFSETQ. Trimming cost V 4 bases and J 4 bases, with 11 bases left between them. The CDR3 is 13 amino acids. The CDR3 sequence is CASSRGGGETQYF. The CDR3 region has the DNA TGCGCCAGCAGCCGAGGGGGTGGAGAGACCCAGTACTTC.

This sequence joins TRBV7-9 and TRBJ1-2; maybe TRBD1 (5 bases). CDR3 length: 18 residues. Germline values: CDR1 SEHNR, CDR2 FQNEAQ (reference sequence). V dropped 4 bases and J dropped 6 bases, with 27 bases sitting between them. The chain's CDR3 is CASSSSPSKTGRLDGYTF. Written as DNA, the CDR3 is TGTGCCAGCAGCTCAAGTCCCTCTAAAACAGGAAGGTTGGATGGCTACACCTTC.

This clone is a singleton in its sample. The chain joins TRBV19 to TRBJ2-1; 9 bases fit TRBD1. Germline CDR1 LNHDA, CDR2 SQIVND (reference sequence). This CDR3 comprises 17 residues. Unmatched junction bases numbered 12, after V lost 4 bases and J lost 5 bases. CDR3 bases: TGTGCCAGTAGTAAGTCGCCCGGGACAGGGAAGGACAATGAGCAGTTCTTC. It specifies CASSKSPGTGKDNEQFF.

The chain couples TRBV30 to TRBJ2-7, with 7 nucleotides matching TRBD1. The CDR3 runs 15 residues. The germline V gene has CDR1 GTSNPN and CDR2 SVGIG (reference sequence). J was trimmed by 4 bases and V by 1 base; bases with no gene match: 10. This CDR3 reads CAWSALPGQLYEQYF. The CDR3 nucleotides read TGTGCCTGGAGTGCACTTCCGGGACAGCTTTACGAGCAGTACTTC.

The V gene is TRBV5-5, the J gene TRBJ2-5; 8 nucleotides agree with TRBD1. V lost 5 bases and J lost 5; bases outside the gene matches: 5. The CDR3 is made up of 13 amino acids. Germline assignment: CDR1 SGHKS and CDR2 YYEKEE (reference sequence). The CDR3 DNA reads TGTGCCAGCAGGGACAGGGTCCAGGAGACCCAGTACTTC. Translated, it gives CASRDRVQETQYF.

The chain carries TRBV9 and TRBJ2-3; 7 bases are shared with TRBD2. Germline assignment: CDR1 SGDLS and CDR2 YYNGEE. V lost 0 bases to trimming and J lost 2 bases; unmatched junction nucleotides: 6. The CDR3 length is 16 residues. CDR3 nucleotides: TGTGCCAGCAGCGTAGCGGAAGCGGGGCCCACAGATACGCAGTATTTT. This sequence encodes CASSVAEAGPTDTQYF. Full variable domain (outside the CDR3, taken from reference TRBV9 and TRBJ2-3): DSGVTQTPKHLITATGQRVTLRCSPRSGDLSVYWYQQSLDQGLQFLIQYYNGEERAKGNILERFSAQQFPDLHSELNLSSLELGDSALYFCASSVAEAGPTDTQYFGPGTRLTVL.

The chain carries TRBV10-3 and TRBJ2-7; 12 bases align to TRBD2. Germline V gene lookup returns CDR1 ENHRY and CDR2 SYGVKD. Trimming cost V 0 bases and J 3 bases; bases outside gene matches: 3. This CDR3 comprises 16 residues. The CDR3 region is CAISESALAGGYEQYF. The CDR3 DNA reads TGTGCCATCAGTGAGTCGGCACTAGCGGGAGGCTACGAGCAGTACTTC.

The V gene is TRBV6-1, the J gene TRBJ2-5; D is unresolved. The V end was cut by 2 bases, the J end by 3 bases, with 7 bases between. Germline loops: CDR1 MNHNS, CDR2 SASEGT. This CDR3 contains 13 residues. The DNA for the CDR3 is TGTGCCAGCAGTGAAATGCGCAAAGAGACCCAGTACTTC. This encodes CASSEMRKETQYF.

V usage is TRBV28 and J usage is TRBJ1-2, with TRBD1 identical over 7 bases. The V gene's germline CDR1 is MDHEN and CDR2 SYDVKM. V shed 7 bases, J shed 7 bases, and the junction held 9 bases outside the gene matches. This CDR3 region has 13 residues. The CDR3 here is CASTYRGDSGYTF. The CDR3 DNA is TGTGCCAGCACATACAGGGGAGATAGTGGCTACACCTTC.

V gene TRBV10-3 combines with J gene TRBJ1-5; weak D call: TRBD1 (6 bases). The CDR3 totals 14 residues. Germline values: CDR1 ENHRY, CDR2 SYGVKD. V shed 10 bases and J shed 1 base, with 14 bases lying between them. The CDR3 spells CATGTGLSNQPQHF. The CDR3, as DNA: TGTGCCACCGGCACAGGGTTGAGCAATCAGCCCCAGCATTTT.

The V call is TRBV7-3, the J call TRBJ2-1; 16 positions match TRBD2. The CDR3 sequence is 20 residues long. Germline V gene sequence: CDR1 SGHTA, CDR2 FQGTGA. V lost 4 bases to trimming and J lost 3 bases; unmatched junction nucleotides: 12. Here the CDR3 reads CASSSTPGTSGRARYNEQFF. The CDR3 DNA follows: TGTGCCAGCAGCTCAACCCCGGGGACTAGCGGGAGGGCCCGCTACAATGAGCAGTTCTTC.

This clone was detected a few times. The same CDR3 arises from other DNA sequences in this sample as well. Here the CDR3 reads CASSVGGDTQYF. CDR3 nucleotide sequence: TGTGCCAGCAGCGTAGGAGGAGATACGCAGTATTTT. The chain combines TRBV9 with TRBJ2-3; D remains unclear. Germline CDR1 reads SGDLS; CDR2 reads YYNGEE. Trimming pared 0 bases from V and 5 bases from J, leaving 4 bases between. The CDR3 covers 12 residues.

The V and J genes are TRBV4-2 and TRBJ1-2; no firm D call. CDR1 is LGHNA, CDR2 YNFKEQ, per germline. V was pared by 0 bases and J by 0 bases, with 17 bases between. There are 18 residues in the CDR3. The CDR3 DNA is TGTGCCAGCAGCCAAGAGGGAGGGCCCGCGCAGACTAACTATGGCTACACCTTC. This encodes CASSQEGGPAQTNYGYTF.